This T cell receptor (beta chain) was profiled in a study of a mutant IDH1 vaccine in newly diagnosed glioma. About the research overall: Antecedent treatment encompassed radiotherapy, temozolomide, or their combination; the majority received both.

The protocol was immunoSEQ multiplex PCR, while the TCRdb copy is restricted to in-frame clones and leaves out a portion. Of tens of thousands of clones in the sample, roughly 80% were seen once. Time point in this sample: baseline, week 1 (first vaccination visit). The treatment was: pre-vaccination baseline after standard-of-care therapy. Donors had new IDH1-mutant astrocytomas of WHO grade 3 or 4 (ATRX-lost). This CDR3 is 17 amino acids long. V shed 4 bases and J shed 4 bases, with 22 bases lying between them. Germline V lookup: CDR1 SGHDN, CDR2 FVKESK. The sequence was collected from a woman between 50 and 59 years old with glioma. The V call is TRBV14, the J call TRBJ1-2; D uncertain. The material sequenced was PBMCs, taken from a glioma patient treated with radiotherapy, temozolomide or both. CDR3: CASSRTQGGPRTYGYTF. The CDR3 DNA follows: TGTGCCAGCAGCCGAACTCAAGGCGGACCGAGAACCTATGGCTACACCTTC.